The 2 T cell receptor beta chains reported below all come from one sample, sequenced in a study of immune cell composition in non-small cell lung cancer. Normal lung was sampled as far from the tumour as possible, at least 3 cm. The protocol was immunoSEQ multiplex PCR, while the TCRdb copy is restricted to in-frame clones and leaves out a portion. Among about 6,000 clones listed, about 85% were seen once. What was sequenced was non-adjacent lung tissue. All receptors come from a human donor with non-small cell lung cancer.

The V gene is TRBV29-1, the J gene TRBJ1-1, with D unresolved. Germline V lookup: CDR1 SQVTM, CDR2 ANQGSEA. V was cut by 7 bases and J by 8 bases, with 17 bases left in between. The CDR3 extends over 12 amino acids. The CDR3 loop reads CSGVQDSPEAFF. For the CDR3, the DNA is TGCAGCGGAGTACAAGACTCTCCCGAAGCTTTCTTT.

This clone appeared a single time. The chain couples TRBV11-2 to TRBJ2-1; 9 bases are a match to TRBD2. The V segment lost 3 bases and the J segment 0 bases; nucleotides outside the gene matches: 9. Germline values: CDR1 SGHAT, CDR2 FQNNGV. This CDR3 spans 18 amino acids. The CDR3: CASSFHTSGSSSYNEQFF. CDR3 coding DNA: TGTGCCAGCAGCTTCCATACTAGCGGGTCGAGCTCCTACAATGAGCAGTTCTTC.